Presented here are 31 T cell receptor beta chains from one specimen sequenced in a study of control samples from healthy donors and cancer patients. Sequenced by immunoSEQ multiplex PCR; TCRdb stores in-frame clones only, minus some. The data contain around 160,000 clones, roughly 93% of them singletons. Sequencing used blood. These receptors were collected from a young man in good health.

The chain is built from TRBV7-3 and TRBJ2-1; 8 bases fit TRBD2. The CDR3 has 15 residues. Germline-derived CDR1 and CDR2 are SGHTA and FQGTGA. The J segment lost 10 bases and the V segment lost 5 bases, leaving 13 bases of the junction unmatched. For the CDR3, the DNA is TGTGCCAGCAGCCCTTTCACTAGCGGCTTCGGGGAGCAGTTCTTC. Translated, it gives CASSPFTSGFGEQFF. Drawing the rest from reference TRBV7-3 and TRBJ2-1, the complete variable domain is GAGVSQTPSNKVTEKGKYVELRCDPISGHTALYWYRQSLGQGPEFLIYFQGTGAADDSGLPNDRFFAVRPEGSVSTLKIQRTERGDSAVYLCASSPFTSGFGEQFFGPGTRLTVL.

The chain couples TRBV19 to TRBJ2-5, with D possibly matching TRBD2 (5 bases). Germline-derived CDR1 and CDR2 are LNHDA and SQIVND (reference sequence). Trimming pared 1 base from V and 5 bases from J, leaving 11 bases between. This CDR3 is built from 14 residues. In nucleotides, the CDR3 is TGTGCCAGTAGTATAGTCGGGATTAGGGAGACCCAGTACTTC. Translated, it gives CASSIVGIRETQYF.

This chain connects TRBV4-1 to TRBJ1-1, with D hard to call. V lost 1 base and J 1 base, leaving 4 bases between the germline ends. This CDR3 region has 13 residues. In germline, CDR1 is MGHRA, CDR2 YSYEKL. CDR3 region: CASSQVSNTEAFF. The CDR3 DNA reads as TGCGCCAGCAGCCAAGTCTCGAACACTGAAGCTTTCTTT.

V usage is TRBV11-3 and J usage is TRBJ2-5; D is ambiguous. Germline assignment: CDR1 SGHNT and CDR2 YENEEA. V was pared by 6 bases and J by 4 bases, with 21 bases between. CDR3 length equals 16 residues. CDR3 DNA: TGTGCCAGCAGTTCCCGGTCGGGCAGAGAAATAGAGACCCAGTACTTC. Translated: CASSSRSGREIETQYF. The variable domain in full, with the rest retrieved from reference TRBV11-3 and TRBJ2-5, is EAGVVQSPRYKIIEKKQPVAFWCNPISGHNTLYWYLQNLGQGPELLIRYENEEAVDDSQLPKDRFSAERLKGVDSTLKIQPAELGDSAVYLCASSSRSGREIETQYFGPGTRLLVL.

V is TRBV9 and J is TRBJ2-3; D possibly corresponds to TRBD2 (6 bases). The CDR3 has 15 residues. Trimming left V 0 bases short and J 3 bases short, with 11 bases between. CDR1 and CDR2 (germline): SGDLS, YYNGEE. CDR3 nucleotide sequence: TGTGCCAGCAGCGTAGGGGGGGTAGGGACAGATACGCAGTATTTT. Protein: CASSVGGVGTDTQYF.

V gene TRBV5-1 combines with J gene TRBJ2-7; 8 bases match TRBD2. The CDR3 runs 16 residues. Trimming cost V 4 bases and J 4 bases; bases outside gene matches: 13. Per germline, CDR1 SGHRS and CDR2 YFSETQ. The chain's CDR3 is CASSAYSGTRAYEQYF. The CDR3 nucleotides read TGCGCCAGCAGCGCTTATTCCGGGACTAGGGCTTACGAGCAGTACTTC.

The CDR3 is CASKKGTNLRSNEQFF. Written as DNA, the CDR3 is TGTGCCAGTAAGAAGGGGACAAACCTCCGCAGCAATGAGCAGTTCTTC. V usage is TRBV19 and J usage is TRBJ2-1; tentatively, D is TRBD1 (6 bases). Germline V gene data show CDR1 as LNHDA and CDR2 as SQIVND (reference sequence). V dropped 7 bases and J dropped 6 bases, with 22 bases sitting between them. This CDR3 region has 16 residues.

The chain combines TRBV4-1 with TRBJ1-1, with TRBD1 identical over 7 bases. The length of the CDR3 is 17 residues. Germline CDR1 and CDR2: MGHRA and YSYEKL. Losses at the gene ends were 1 base for V and 3 bases for J; bases not matched to a gene: 11. DNA for the CDR3: TGCGCCAGCAGCCAAGGACGGGCCTCAGGGGGGGACACTGAAGCTTTCTTT. The encoded protein is CASSQGRASGGDTEAFF.

The chain couples TRBV7-2 to TRBJ2-7; no reliable D call. Trimming pared 5 bases from V and 0 bases from J, leaving 8 bases between. This CDR3 spans 13 amino acids. The germline gives CDR1 SGHTA, CDR2 FQGNSA. CDR3 residues: CASSPPASYEQYF. CDR3 in DNA: TGTGCCAGCAGCCCCCCGGCCTCCTACGAGCAGTACTTC.

The V call is TRBV6-5, the J call TRBJ1-6; D perhaps matches TRBD1 (5 bases). The CDR3 is 14 residues long. V was cut by 2 bases and J by 7 bases, with 9 bases left in between. Germline loops: CDR1 MNHEY, CDR2 SVGAGI. The CDR3 loop is CASSYRRQNSPLHF. DNA for the CDR3: TGTGCCAGCAGTTACCGTCGACAGAATTCACCCCTCCACTTT.

CDR3 in amino acids: CASSQEVRGQGSNQPQHF. As DNA, the CDR3 is TGCGCCAGCAGCCAAGAGGTGAGGGGGCAAGGGAGCAATCAGCCCCAGCATTTT. The J gene is TRBJ1-5, the V gene TRBV4-3, with 7 bases lining up with TRBD1. The CDR3 has 18 residues. V lost 0 bases and J lost 1; bases outside the gene matches: 9. The germline gives CDR1 LGHNA, CDR2 YSLEER.

J is TRBJ1-1 and V is TRBV4-1, with D perhaps TRBD1 (6 bases). This CDR3 is built from 15 residues. V shed 0 bases and J shed 4 bases, with 12 bases lying between them. The germline CDR1 and CDR2 sequences are MGHRA and YSYEKL. DNA of the CDR3: TGCGCCAGCAGCCAAGAGGGGGCATCGGGCACTGAAGCTTTCTTT. This codes for CASSQEGASGTEAFF.

A few counts support this clone. The chain links TRBV7-9 to TRBJ1-5; maybe TRBD1 (6 bases). The V end lost 2 bases, the J end lost 9 bases, and 11 bases lay between the germline ends. The CDR3 contains 13 residues. Per the germline V gene, CDR1 is SEHNR and CDR2 is FQNEAQ (reference sequence). The CDR3, as DNA: TGTGCCAGCAGCTTAACAGGGATTGGGCCCCAGCATTTT. Protein product: CASSLTGIGPQHF.

This CDR3 is CASRSGVRETQYF. The CDR3 DNA is TGTGCCAGCAGAAGCGGGGTCCGCGAGACCCAGTACTTC. J is TRBJ2-5 and V is TRBV2, with TRBD2 matching 7 bases. This CDR3 is 13 amino acids long. V shed 6 bases and J 5 bases; nucleotides not matched to a gene: 6. The germline V gene encodes CDR1 SNHLY and CDR2 FYNNEI. Combining the CDR3 with reference TRBV2 and TRBJ2-5 gives the whole variable domain EPEVTQTPSHQVTQMGQEVILRCVPISNHLYFYWYRQILGQKVEFLVSFYNNEISEKSEIFDDQFSVERPDGSNFTLKIRSTKLEDSAMYFCASRSGVRETQYFGPGTRLLVL.

The chain uses TRBV11-2 and TRBJ1-5; a weak D match, TRBD1 (6 bases). The CDR3 runs to 15 residues. Germline-derived CDR1 and CDR2 are SGHAT and FQNNGV. The V end was cut by 3 bases, the J end by 4 bases, with 13 bases between. DNA of the CDR3: TGTGCCAGCAGCTTGTCCGGGACAAAGAATCAGCCCCAGCATTTT. Its translation: CASSLSGTKNQPQHF.

The chain uses TRBV11-3 and TRBJ1-1; D is unresolved. Germline V gene data show CDR1 as SGHNT and CDR2 as YENEEA. CDR3 length: 14 residues. V lost 0 bases to trimming and J lost 3 bases, with 8 bases between them. CDR3 in amino acids: CASSLDGSDTEAFF. The CDR3 DNA sequence: TGTGCCAGCAGCTTAGACGGGTCAGACACTGAAGCTTTCTTT.

The rearrangement uses TRBV20-1 and TRBJ1-5; D might be TRBD1 (6 bases). Germline values: CDR1 DFQATT, CDR2 SNEGSKA (reference sequence). CDR3 length: 17 amino acids. Trimming removed 3 bases at V and 0 bases at J, with 18 bases between. The CDR3 is CSASPSVGGDSNQPQHF. CDR3 nucleotides: TGCAGTGCTAGTCCATCTGTTGGGGGCGATAGCAATCAGCCCCAGCATTTT.

V gene TRBV19 combines with J gene TRBJ2-7, with no clear D. Germline-derived CDR1 and CDR2 are LNHDA and SQIVND (reference sequence). Trimming cost V 4 bases and J 7 bases, with 23 bases left between them. The CDR3 has 16 residues. CDR3 bases: TGTGCCAGTAGTACTCAACTATCAATGCTACCTACAGAGCAGTACTTC. Translating it yields CASSTQLSMLPTEQYF.

This rearrangement joins TRBV6-5 to TRBJ1-6, with 7 bases aligning to TRBD1. This CDR3 spans 14 amino acids. V gave up 6 bases and J gave up 12 bases; unmatched junction bases: 11. Germline V lookup: CDR1 MNHEY, CDR2 SVGAGI. CDR3 region: CASSLDREGVPLHF. CDR3 nucleotides: TGTGCCAGCAGCCTCGACAGGGAAGGGGTACCCCTCCACTTT.

This chain connects TRBV24-1 to TRBJ2-1, with 7 bases lining up with TRBD2. CDR3 length equals 18 residues. CDR1 is KGHDR and CDR2 is SFDVKD in the germline V gene. With V trimmed by 4 bases and J by 6 bases, 17 bases remained unmatched. Here the CDR3 DNA reads TGTGCCACCAGTGACTGGGGTAGCGGGTTCCCCCTAGCCAATGAGCAGTTCTTC. Translation gives CATSDWGSGFPLANEQFF.

CDR3 loop: CASSSDRGNGYTF. The CDR3 region has the DNA TGTGCCAGCAGCTCCGACAGGGGTAATGGCTACACCTTC. The chain combines TRBV7-3 with TRBJ1-2; 8 bases match TRBD1. The CDR3 is made up of 13 amino acids. The V segment lost 4 bases and the J segment 6 bases; nucleotides outside the gene matches: 4. Germline V CDR1 and CDR2: SGHTA, FQGTGA. The variable domain in full, completed from reference TRBV7-3 and TRBJ1-2, reads GAGVSQTPSNKVTEKGKYVELRCDPISGHTALYWYRQSLGQGPEFLIYFQGTGAADDSGLPNDRFFAVRPEGSVSTLKIQRTERGDSAVYLCASSSDRGNGYTFGSGTRLTVV.

The gene calls are TRBV7-2 and TRBJ1-6; D not resolved. Between the trimmed V and J ends, which lost 3 bases and 7 bases, there was a span of 13 bases. From germline, CDR1 is SGHTA and CDR2 FQGNSA. The CDR3 contains 15 residues. The CDR3 loop reads CASSFSSPENSPLHF. In DNA, the CDR3 is TGTGCCAGCAGCTTTTCCAGCCCGGAGAATTCACCCCTCCACTTT.

The chain uses TRBV18 and TRBJ1-1; weak D call: TRBD1 (5 bases). V was pared by 2 bases and J by 5 bases, with 21 bases between. Germline V CDR1 and CDR2: KGHSH, LQKENI. There are 17 residues in the CDR3. DNA for the CDR3: TGTGCCAGCTCACCATTCGGCTACGGGGGAACGGGAACTGAAGCTTTCTTT. Translation: CASSPFGYGGTGTEAFF.

The rearrangement joins TRBV2 to TRBJ2-4; the D call may be TRBD1 or TRBD2 (5 bases each). The CDR3 contains 17 residues. The germline gives CDR1 SNHLY, CDR2 FYNNEI. Trimming pared 8 bases from V and 2 bases from J, leaving 22 bases between. The CDR3 sequence: CASLYRGPQRSKNIQYF. In DNA form, the CDR3 reads TGTGCCAGCCTTTACCGGGGACCTCAAAGGTCCAAAAACATTCAGTACTTC.

The V and J genes are TRBV19 and TRBJ2-7, with D uncertain. The germline V gene encodes CDR1 LNHDA and CDR2 SQIVND (reference sequence). Trimming removed 3 bases from V and 3 bases from J, with 9 bases in between. This CDR3 has 13 amino acids. For the CDR3, the DNA is TGTGCCAGTAGTATCCTGGTAAACTACGAGCAGTACTTC. Translation: CASSILVNYEQYF.

This clone was detected only a few times. The genes are TRBV24-1 and TRBJ2-5; D is undetermined. Per germline, CDR1 KGHDR and CDR2 SFDVKD. The V end was cut by 3 bases, the J end by 5 bases, with 15 bases between. CDR3 length: 15 residues. CDR3 region: CATSDPLSRAETQYF. The CDR3, as DNA: TGTGCCACCAGTGATCCCCTATCACGGGCCGAGACCCAGTACTTC.

This clone was recorded only once. The V call is TRBV4-3, the J call TRBJ2-2; no clear D. Germline V gene data show CDR1 as LGHNA and CDR2 as YSLEER. V was cut by 4 bases and J by 3 bases, with 9 bases left in between. The length of the CDR3 is 14 residues. CDR3 loop: CASSPRHHTGELFF. In DNA, the CDR3 is TGCGCCAGCAGCCCTCGACATCACACCGGGGAGCTGTTTTTT.

As DNA, the CDR3 is TGTGCCAGCTCACCTGCGTTCAATCAGCCCCAGCATTTT. Its translation is CASSPAFNQPQHF. V and J are TRBV18 and TRBJ1-5; no clear D gene. V was cut by 3 bases and J by 3 bases, with 6 bases left in between. The CDR3 is 13 residues long. Germline lookup yields CDR1 KGHSH and CDR2 LQKENI.

The V gene is TRBV7-9, the J gene TRBJ2-7, with 10 bases aligning to TRBD2. The CDR3 consists of 16 residues. J was trimmed by 3 bases and V by 5 bases; bases with no gene match: 10. The germline CDR1 and CDR2 sequences are SEHNR and FQNEAQ (reference sequence). CDR3 DNA: TGTGCCAGCAGCGTTACCGGGACTAGCGTATTCTACGAGCAGTACTTC. Residues: CASSVTGTSVFYEQYF. Complete variable domain (other parts from reference TRBV7-9 and TRBJ2-7): DTGVSQNPRHKITKRGQNVTFRCDPISEHNRLYWYRQTLGQGPEFLTYFQNEAQLEKSRLLSDRFSAERPKGSFSTLEIQRTEQGDSAMYLCASSVTGTSVFYEQYFGPGTRLTVT.

The genes are TRBV3-1 (or the pseudogene TRBV3-2) and TRBJ2-7, with D perhaps TRBD2 (6 bases). The CDR3 totals 17 residues. Germline assignment: CDR1 LGHDT and CDR2 YNNKEL (reference sequence). V was cut by 1 base and J by 0 bases, with 16 bases left in between. CDR3 in amino acids: CASSQVPPPSDSYEQYF. DNA of the CDR3: TGTGCCAGCAGCCAAGTTCCACCCCCTAGCGACTCCTACGAGCAGTACTTC.

The V gene is TRBV7-9, the J gene TRBJ1-3; TRBD1 aligns across 7 bases. The CDR3 consists of 18 residues. Unmatched junction bases numbered 13, after V lost 5 bases and J lost 0 bases. In germline, CDR1 is SEHNR, CDR2 FQNEAQ (reference sequence). The CDR3 nucleotides are TGTGCCAGCAGCACCTATGGGGACAGCTCTTTCTCTGGAAACACCATATATTTT. Translating gives CASSTYGDSSFSGNTIYF.